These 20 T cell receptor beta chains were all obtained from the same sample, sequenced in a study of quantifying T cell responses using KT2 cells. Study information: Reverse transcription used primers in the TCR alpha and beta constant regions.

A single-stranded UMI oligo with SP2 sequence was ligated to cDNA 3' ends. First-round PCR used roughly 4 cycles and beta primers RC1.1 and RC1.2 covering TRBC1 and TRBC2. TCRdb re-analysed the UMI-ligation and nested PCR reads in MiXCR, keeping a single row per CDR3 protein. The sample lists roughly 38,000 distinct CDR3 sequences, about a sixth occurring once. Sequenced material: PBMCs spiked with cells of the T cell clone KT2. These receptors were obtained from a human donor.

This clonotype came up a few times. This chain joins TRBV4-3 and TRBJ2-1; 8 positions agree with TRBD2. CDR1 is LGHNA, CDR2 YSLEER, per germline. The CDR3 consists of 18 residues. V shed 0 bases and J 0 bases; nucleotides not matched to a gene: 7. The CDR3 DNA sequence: TGCGCCAGCAGCCAAGATTGGGCGGGAGGACCCTCCTACAATGAGCAGTTCTTC. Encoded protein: CASSQDWAGGPSYNEQFF.

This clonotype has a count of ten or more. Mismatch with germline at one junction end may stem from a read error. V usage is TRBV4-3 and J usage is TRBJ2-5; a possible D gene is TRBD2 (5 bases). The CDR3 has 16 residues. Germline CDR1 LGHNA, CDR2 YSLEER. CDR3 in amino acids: CASTQNHPGRGGTQYF. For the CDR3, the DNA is TGCGCCAGCACCCAAAACCACCCGGGGAGAGGAGGGACCCAGTACTTC.

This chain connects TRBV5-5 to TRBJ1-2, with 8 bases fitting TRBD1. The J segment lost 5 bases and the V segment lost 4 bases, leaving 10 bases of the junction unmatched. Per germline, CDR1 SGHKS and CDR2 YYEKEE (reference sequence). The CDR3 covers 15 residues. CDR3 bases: TGTGCCAGCAGCGCGACCGGGACAGGTTATTATGGCTACACCTTC. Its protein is CASSATGTGYYGYTF.

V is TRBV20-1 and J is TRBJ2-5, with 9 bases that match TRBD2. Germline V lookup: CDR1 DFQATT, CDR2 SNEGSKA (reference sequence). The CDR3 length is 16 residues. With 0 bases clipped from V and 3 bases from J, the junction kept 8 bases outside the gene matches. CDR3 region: CSARDLRSGRKETQYF. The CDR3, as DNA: TGCAGTGCTAGAGATCTGCGTAGCGGGAGAAAAGAGACCCAGTACTTC.

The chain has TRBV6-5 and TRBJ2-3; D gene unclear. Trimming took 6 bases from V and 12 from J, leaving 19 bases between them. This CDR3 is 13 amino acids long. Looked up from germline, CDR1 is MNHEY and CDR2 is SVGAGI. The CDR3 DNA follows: TGTGCCAGCAGACCCCATCTGTCCGGACGCCAGTATTTT. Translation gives CASRPHLSGRQYF.

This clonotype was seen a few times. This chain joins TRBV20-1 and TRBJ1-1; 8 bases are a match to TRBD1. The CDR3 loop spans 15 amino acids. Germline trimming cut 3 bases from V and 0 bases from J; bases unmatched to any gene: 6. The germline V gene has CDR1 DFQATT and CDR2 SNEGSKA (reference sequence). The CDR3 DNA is TGCAGTGCTAGGGGGACAGGATCAATGAACACTGAAGCTTTCTTT. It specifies CSARGTGSMNTEAFF.

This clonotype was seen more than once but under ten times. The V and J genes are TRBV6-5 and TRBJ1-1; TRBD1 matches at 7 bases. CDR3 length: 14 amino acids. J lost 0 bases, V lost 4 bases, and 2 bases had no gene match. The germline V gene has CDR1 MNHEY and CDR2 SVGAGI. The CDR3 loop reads CASSLGTVNTEAFF. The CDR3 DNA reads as TGTGCCAGCAGTTTAGGGACAGTGAACACTGAAGCTTTCTTT.

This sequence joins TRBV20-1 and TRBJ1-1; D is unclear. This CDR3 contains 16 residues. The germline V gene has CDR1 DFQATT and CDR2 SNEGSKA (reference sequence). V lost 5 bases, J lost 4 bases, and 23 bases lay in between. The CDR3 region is CSAPFYLGKDATEAFF. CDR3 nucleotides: TGCAGTGCTCCTTTTTATCTGGGGAAGGATGCCACTGAAGCTTTCTTT.

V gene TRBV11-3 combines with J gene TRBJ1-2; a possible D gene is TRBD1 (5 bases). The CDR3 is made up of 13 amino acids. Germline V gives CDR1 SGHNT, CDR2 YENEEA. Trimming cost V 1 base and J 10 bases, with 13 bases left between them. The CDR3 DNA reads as TGTGCCAGCAGCTTAGTGAATGGGGCTTACTACACCTTC. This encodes CASSLVNGAYYTF.

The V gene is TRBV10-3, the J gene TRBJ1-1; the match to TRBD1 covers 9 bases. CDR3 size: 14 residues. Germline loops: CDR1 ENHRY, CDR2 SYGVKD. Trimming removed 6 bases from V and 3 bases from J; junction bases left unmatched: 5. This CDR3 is CAISGTGFDTEAFF. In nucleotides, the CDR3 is TGTGCCATCAGCGGGACAGGGTTTGACACTGAAGCTTTCTTT.

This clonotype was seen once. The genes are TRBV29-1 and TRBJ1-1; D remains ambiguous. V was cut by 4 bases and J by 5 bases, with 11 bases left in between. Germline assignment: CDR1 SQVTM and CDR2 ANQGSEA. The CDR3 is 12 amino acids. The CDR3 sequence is CSVGWVGTEAFF. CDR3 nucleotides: TGCAGCGTTGGTTGGGTAGGAACTGAAGCTTTCTTT. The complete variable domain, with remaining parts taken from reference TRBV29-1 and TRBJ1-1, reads SAVISQKPSRDICQRGTSLTIQCQVDSQVTMMFWYRQQPGQSLTLIATANQGSEATYESGFVIDKFPISRPNLTFSTLTVSNMSPEDSSIYLCSVGWVGTEAFFGQGTRLTVV.

For the CDR3, the DNA is TGTGCCAGCAGCTCCCGCGGGACTAGCGGCTACGAGCAGTACTTC. It translates to CASSSRGTSGYEQYF. The chain recombines TRBV7-2 with TRBJ2-7, with TRBD2 matching 11 bases. There are 15 residues in the CDR3. The germline CDR1 and CDR2 sequences are SGHTA and FQGNSA. J gave up 3 bases and V 4 bases, and 5 bases lay outside the gene matches.

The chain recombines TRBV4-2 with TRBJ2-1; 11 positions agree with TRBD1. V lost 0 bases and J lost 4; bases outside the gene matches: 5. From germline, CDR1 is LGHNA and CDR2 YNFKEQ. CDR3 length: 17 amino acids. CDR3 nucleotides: TGTGCCAGCAGCCAAGATTTAGGGACAGGGGGTTACAATGAGCAGTTCTTC. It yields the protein CASSQDLGTGGYNEQFF.

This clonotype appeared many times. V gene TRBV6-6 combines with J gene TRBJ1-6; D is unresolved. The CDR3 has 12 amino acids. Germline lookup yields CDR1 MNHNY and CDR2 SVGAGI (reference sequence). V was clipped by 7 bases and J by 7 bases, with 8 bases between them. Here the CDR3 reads CASNRQNSPLHF. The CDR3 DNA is TGTGCCAGCAATCGTCAGAATTCACCCCTCCACTTT.

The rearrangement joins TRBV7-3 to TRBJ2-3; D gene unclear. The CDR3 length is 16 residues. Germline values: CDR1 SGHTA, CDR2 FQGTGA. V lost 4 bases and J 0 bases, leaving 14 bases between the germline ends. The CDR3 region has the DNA TGTGCCAGCAGCTCCCGCGCTGGTACTAGCACAGATACGCAGTATTTT. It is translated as CASSSRAGTSTDTQYF.

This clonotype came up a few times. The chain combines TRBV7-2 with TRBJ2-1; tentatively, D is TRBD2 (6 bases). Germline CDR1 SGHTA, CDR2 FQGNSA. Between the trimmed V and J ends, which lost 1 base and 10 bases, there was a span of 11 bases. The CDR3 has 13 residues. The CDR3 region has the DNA TGTGCCAGCAGCTTAGAGGTGCGGGGAGAGCAGTTCTTC. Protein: CASSLEVRGEQFF.

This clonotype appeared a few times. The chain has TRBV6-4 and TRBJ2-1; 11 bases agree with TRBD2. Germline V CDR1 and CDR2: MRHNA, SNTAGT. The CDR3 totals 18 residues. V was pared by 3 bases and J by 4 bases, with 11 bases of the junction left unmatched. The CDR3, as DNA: TGTGCCAGCAGTGAATGGGGGCCTAGCGGGAGGCCTTACAATGAGCAGTTCTTC. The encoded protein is CASSEWGPSGRPYNEQFF.

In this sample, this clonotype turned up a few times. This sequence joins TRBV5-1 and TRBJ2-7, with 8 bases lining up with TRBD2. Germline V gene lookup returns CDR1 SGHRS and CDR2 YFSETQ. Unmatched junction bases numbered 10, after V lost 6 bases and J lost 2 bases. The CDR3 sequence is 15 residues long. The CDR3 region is CASTSDREGPYEQYF. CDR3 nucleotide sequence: TGCGCCAGCACTTCTGATCGGGAGGGACCCTACGAGCAGTACTTC.

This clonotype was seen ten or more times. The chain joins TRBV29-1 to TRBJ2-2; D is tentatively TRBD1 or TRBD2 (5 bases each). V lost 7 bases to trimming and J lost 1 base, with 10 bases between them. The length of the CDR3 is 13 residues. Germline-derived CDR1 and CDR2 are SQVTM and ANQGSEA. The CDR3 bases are TGCAGCGCTGGGGACGGGAACACCGGGGAGCTGTTTTTT. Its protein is CSAGDGNTGELFF.

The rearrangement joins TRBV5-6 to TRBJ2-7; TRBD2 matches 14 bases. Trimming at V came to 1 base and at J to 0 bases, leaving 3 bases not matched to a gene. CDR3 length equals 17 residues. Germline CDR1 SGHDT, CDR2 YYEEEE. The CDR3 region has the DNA TGTGCCAGCAGCTTGTTCGGACTAGCGGGGGGCTCCTACGAGCAGTACTTC. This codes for CASSLFGLAGGSYEQYF.